The rows below give T cell receptor beta chains drawn from one sample of a study of blood T cell repertoires in COVID-19. Method: immunoSEQ multiplex PCR; TCRdb's copy keeps in-frame clones and lacks some. The repertoire holds about 16,000 clones, with 85% to 90% as singletons. Sequenced: peripheral blood. The receptors come from a human donor in a cohort sampled during active COVID-19. Each CDR3 is given with its conserved first and last residue. D genes are given only for firm matches. Clone sizes are given selectively: once, few, many, or a class where the clone is expanded.

d_call	clone_size	v_call	j_call	cdr3_nt	cdr3_aa
-	-	TRBV11-2	TRBJ1-5	TGTGCCAGCAGCTTACAGGGTAGCAATCAGCCCCAGCATTTT	CASSLQGSNQPQHF
-	-	TRBV4-3	TRBJ2-3	TGCGCCAGCAGCCAAGAAGGCGGGGCGTTCACAGATACGCAGTATTTT	CASSQEGGAFTDTQYF
TRBD1	few	TRBV5-4	TRBJ2-5	TGTGCCAGCAGCATCAACAGGGGGCTGGAGGAAGAGACCCAGTACTTC	CASSINRGLEEETQYF
-	once	TRBV7-2	TRBJ2-2	TGTGCCAGCAGCTTAGCAGCGGTCACCGGGGAGCTGTTTTTT	CASSLAAVTGELFF
-	-	TRBV7-9	TRBJ2-2	TGTGCCAGCAGATTAAACTCCGGGTCCACCGGGGAGCTGTTTTTT	CASRLNSGSTGELFF
-	-	TRBV4-3	TRBJ1-6	TGCGCCAGCAGCCAAGGGCGGGGGGCCAATTCACCCCTCCACTTT	CASSQGRGANSPLHF
TRBD1	-	TRBV2	TRBJ2-2	TGTGCCAGCAGGACAGGGAGCACCGGGGAGCTGTTTTTT	CASRTGSTGELFF
-	-	TRBV10-1	TRBJ2-1	TGCGCCAGCAGTGAGTCAGCCGAACTTGACTCCTACAATGAGCAGTTCTTC	CASSESAELDSYNEQFF
TRBD2	-	TRBV4-2	TRBJ2-5	TGTGCCAGCAGCCAAGCCCCTAGCGGGGGATTAGGGAACCAAGAGACCCAGTACTTC	CASSQAPSGGLGNQETQYF
-	-	TRBV24-1	TRBJ2-6	TGTGCCACCAGTGATGGGGGGATTGGGGCCAACGTCCTGACTTTC	CATSDGGIGANVLTF
-	-	TRBV11-2	TRBJ2-5	TGTGCCAGCAGCTTTCTGCTTCGGGAGACCCAGTACTTC	CASSFLLRETQYF
TRBD1	-	TRBV19	TRBJ2-7	TGTGCCAGTAGTACGACAGGGCGTCTAGAAGAGCAGTACTTC	CASSTTGRLEEQYF
-	few	TRBV4-2	TRBJ1-1	TGTGCCAGCAGCCAAGATAGGGAGGTGAACACTGAAGCTTTCTTT	CASSQDREVNTEAFF
-	-	TRBV12-5	TRBJ1-5	TGTGCTAGTGGTTTGGTGACAGGACCCAATCAGCCCCAGCATTTT	CASGLVTGPNQPQHF
-	-	TRBV20-1	TRBJ2-7	TGCAGTGCTAGTACAACGGAGGGCTACGAGCAGTACTTC	CSASTTEGYEQYF
TRBD2	-	TRBV4-1	TRBJ2-3	TGCGCCAGCAGCCAGCTACTAGCGGGGGGGTCTCTAAGCACAGATACGCAGTATTTT	CASSQLLAGGSLSTDTQYF
TRBD2	-	TRBV18	TRBJ2-3	TGTGCCAGCTCACCACTGGGACTAGCGGGGGCCTCTAGCACAGATACGCAGTATTTT	CASSPLGLAGASSTDTQYF
TRBD1	-	TRBV2	TRBJ2-5	TGTGCCAGCAAGCTACAGGGGATCGGGGAGACCCAGTACTTC	CASKLQGIGETQYF
-	-	TRBV25-1	TRBJ2-7	TGTGCCAGCAGTGACTCAGGTCTTCCCTCCTACGAGCAGTACTTC	CASSDSGLPSYEQYF
TRBD2	-	TRBV7-8	TRBJ2-3	TGTGCCAGCAGCTTAGATGGGAAGAGGGCTAGCGGGGGGGCAGATACGCAGTATTTT	CASSLDGKRASGGADTQYF
TRBD1	-	TRBV6-2/TRBV6-3	TRBJ2-7	TGTGCCAGCAGCCGACCTGGGACAGGCTACGAGCAGTACTTC	CASSRPGTGYEQYF
-	-	TRBV5-1	TRBJ2-4	TGCGCCAGCAGCTTGGCTACGGCTGAGGGCATTCAGTACTTC	CASSLATAEGIQYF
-	-	TRBV7-2	TRBJ1-2	TGTGCCAGCAGCTTAGGACAGGTGTATGGCTACACCTTC	CASSLGQVYGYTF
-	few	TRBV7-9	TRBJ1-2	TGTGCCAGCAGCTTTGTACAAAACTATGGCTACACCTTC	CASSFVQNYGYTF
TRBD1	-	TRBV7-2	TRBJ2-7	TGTGCCAGCAGCATTTACAGGGGCCCCTACGAGCAGTACTTC	CASSIYRGPYEQYF
-	-	TRBV21-1	TRBJ2-7	TGTGCCAGCATCACCAGACAGGGGAGGCCCTACGAGCAGTACTTC	CASITRQGRPYEQYF
-	-	TRBV10-3	TRBJ2-7	TGTGCCATCAGCCCAGACAGCGCACTCTCCTACGAGCAGTACTTC	CAISPDSALSYEQYF
-	once	TRBV11-2	TRBJ2-3	TGTGCCAGCAGCTTAGATCGGACAGATACGCAGTATTTT	CASSLDRTDTQYF
TRBD1	-	TRBV5-1	TRBJ1-1	TGCGCCAGCAGCAGGGACAGACCGAACACTGAAGCTTTCTTT	CASSRDRPNTEAFF
-	-	TRBV6-1	TRBJ2-5	TGTGCCAGCAGCCCCTGGGGGGTAGAAGAGACCCAGTACTTC	CASSPWGVEETQYF
-	-	TRBV23-1	TRBJ1-1	TGCGCCAGCAGTCCCCGTCGACAGTACATGAACACTGAAGCTTTCTTT	CASSPRRQYMNTEAFF
-	-	TRBV6-5	TRBJ2-3	TGTGCCAGCAGTTACTACGGCCCGGGAGGCACAGATACGCAGTATTTT	CASSYYGPGGTDTQYF
-	-	TRBV14	TRBJ2-2	TGTGCCAGCAGCCAAGTGGCGGGGAACACCGGGGAGCTGTTTTTT	CASSQVAGNTGELFF
TRBD1	-	TRBV6-5	TRBJ2-3	TGTGCCAGCAGTTACGAGCGGGACAGGGTTACAGATACGCAGTATTTT	CASSYERDRVTDTQYF
TRBD1	-	TRBV18	TRBJ2-6	TGTGCCAGCTCACCATTCGGACAGGGGGCTGCTGGGGCCAACGTCCTGACTTTC	CASSPFGQGAAGANVLTF
-	-	TRBV5-4	TRBJ2-4	TGTGCCAGCAGCTTACCAGGGGCCGAAAACATTCAGTACTTC	CASSLPGAENIQYF
-	once	TRBV10-1	TRBJ1-2	TGCGCCAGCAGTGACCCCTCGGTGGTAGGGGGATTACAGGCGCGTGGCTATGGCTACACCTTC	CASSDPSVVGGLQARGYGYTF
-	-	TRBV7-2	TRBJ2-7	TGTGCCAGCAGCTTAGAAGAGCAGCGACAGGAGCGTTTATACGAGCAGTACTTC	CASSLEEQRQERLYEQYF
-	-	TRBV6-5	TRBJ1-2	TGTGCCAGCAGTTACTCGCGGCAAAGCTATGGCTACACCTTC	CASSYSRQSYGYTF